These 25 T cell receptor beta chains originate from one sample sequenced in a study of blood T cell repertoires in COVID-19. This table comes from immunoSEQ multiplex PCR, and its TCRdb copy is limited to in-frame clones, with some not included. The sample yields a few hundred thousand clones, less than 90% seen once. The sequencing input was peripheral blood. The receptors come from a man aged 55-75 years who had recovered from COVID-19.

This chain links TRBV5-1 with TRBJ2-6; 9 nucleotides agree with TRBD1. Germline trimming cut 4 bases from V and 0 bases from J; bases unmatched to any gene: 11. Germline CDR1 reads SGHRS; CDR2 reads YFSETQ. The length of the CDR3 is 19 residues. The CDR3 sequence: CASSPKGGTGTSGANVLTF. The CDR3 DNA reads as TGCGCCAGCAGCCCCAAGGGGGGGACAGGGACCTCTGGGGCCAACGTCCTGACTTTC. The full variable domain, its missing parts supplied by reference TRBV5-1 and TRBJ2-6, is KAGVTQTPRYLIKTRGQQVTLSCSPISGHRSVSWYQQTPGQGLQFLFEYFSETQRNKGNFPGRFSGRQFSNSRSEMNVSTLELGDSALYLCASSPKGGTGTSGANVLTFGAGSRLTVL.

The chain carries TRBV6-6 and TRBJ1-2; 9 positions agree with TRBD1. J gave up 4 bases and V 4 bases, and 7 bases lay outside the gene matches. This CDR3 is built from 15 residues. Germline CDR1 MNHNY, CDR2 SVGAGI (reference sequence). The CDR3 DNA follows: TGTGCCAGCAGTTCAACCGGGACAGGGTCCTATGGCTACACCTTC. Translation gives CASSSTGTGSYGYTF.

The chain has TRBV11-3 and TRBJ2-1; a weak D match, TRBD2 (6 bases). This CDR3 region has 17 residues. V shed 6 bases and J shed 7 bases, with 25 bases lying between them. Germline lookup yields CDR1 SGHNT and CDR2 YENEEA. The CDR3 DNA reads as TGTGCCAGCAGTCAGGAGAGTAGCGGAACCCCTCGAAATGAGCAGTTCTTC. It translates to CASSQESSGTPRNEQFF.

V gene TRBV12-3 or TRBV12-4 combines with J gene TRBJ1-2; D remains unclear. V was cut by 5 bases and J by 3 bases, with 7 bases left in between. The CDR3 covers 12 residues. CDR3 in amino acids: CASSPIHYGYTF. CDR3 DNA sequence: TGTGCCAGCAGTCCCATCCACTATGGCTACACCTTC.

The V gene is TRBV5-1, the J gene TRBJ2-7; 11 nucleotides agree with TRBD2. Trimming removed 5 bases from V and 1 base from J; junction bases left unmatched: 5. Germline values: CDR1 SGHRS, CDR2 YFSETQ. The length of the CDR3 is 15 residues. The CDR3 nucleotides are TGCGCCAGCAGACCCGGGACTAGCGGTTCCTACGAGCAGTACTTC. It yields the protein CASRPGTSGSYEQYF. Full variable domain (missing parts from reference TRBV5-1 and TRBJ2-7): KAGVTQTPRYLIKTRGQQVTLSCSPISGHRSVSWYQQTPGQGLQFLFEYFSETQRNKGNFPGRFSGRQFSNSRSEMNVSTLELGDSALYLCASRPGTSGSYEQYFGPGTRLTVT.

CDR3 in DNA: TGTGCCAGCAGTTTCTCTAGCGGGGGGGAGACCCAGTACTTC. It specifies CASSFSSGGETQYF. The chain carries TRBV27 and TRBJ2-5; 11 bases fit TRBD2. This CDR3 is built from 14 residues. Looked up from germline, CDR1 is MNHEY and CDR2 is SMNVEV (reference sequence). The V segment lost 3 bases and the J segment 5 bases; nucleotides outside the gene matches: 2.

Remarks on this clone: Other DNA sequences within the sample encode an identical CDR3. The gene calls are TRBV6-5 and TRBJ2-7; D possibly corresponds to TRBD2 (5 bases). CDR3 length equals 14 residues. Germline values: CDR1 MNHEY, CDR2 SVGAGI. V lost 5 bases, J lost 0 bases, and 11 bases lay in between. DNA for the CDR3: TGTGCCAGCAGTAGCAGCGGAGGCTCCTACGAGCAGTACTTC. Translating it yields CASSSSGGSYEQYF.

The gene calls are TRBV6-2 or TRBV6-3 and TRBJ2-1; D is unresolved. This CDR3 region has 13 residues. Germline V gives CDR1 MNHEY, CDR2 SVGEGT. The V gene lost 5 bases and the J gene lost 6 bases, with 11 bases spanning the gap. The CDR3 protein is CASSRLPSNEQFF. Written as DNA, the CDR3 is TGTGCCAGCAGTCGACTCCCCAGCAATGAGCAGTTCTTC.

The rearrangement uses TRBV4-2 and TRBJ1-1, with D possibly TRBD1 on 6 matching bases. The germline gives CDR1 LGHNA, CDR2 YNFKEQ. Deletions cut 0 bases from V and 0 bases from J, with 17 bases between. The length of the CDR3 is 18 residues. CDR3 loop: CASSQDVPLDRLNTEAFF. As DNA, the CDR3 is TGTGCCAGCAGCCAAGATGTACCCCTGGACAGACTGAACACTGAAGCTTTCTTT.

CDR3 DNA: TGTGCCTGGGCGGGGCGGGGCTTAGATACGCAGTATTTT. Translated: CAWAGRGLDTQYF. V and J are TRBV19 and TRBJ2-3; weak D call: TRBD2 (6 bases). This CDR3 comprises 13 residues. The V gene lost 11 bases and the J gene lost 5 bases, with 17 bases spanning the gap. Germline V gives CDR1 LNHDA, CDR2 SQIVND (reference sequence).

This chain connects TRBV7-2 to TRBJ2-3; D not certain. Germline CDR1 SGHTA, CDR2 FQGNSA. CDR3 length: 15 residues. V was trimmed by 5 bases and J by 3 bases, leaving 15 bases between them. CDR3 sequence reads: CASSPQATGTDTQYF. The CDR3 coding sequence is TGTGCCAGCAGCCCCCAAGCGACGGGTACAGATACGCAGTATTTT. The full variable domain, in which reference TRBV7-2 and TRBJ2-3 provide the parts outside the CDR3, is GAGVSQSPSNKVTEKGKDVELRCDPISGHTALYWYRQSLGQGLEFLIYFQGNSAPDKSGLPSDRFSAERTGGSVSTLTIQRTQQEDSAVYLCASSPQATGTDTQYFGPGTRLTVL.

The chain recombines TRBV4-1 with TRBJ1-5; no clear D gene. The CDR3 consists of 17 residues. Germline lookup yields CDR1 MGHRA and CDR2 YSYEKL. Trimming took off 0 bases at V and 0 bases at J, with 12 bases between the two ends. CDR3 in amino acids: CASSQDLNSFSNQPQHF. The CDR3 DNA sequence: TGCGCCAGCAGCCAAGATTTGAACAGCTTTAGCAATCAGCCCCAGCATTTT.

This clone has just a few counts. CDR3 DNA: TGTGCCAGCAGCCAAGATCTTGGCGGGGGGAATGAAAAACTGTTTTTT. This sequence encodes CASSQDLGGGNEKLFF. The chain has TRBV4-2 and TRBJ1-4; possibly TRBD1 for D (5 bases). V lost 0 bases, J lost 5 bases, and 13 bases lay in between. This CDR3 contains 16 residues. Germline lookup yields CDR1 LGHNA and CDR2 YNFKEQ.

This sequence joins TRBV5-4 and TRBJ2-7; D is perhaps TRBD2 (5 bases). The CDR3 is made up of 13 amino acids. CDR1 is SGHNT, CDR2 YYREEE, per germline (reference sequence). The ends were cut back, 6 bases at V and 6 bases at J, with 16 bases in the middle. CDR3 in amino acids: CASNPNVGAEQYF. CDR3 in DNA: TGTGCCAGCAACCCCAATGTGGGAGCCGAGCAGTACTTC.

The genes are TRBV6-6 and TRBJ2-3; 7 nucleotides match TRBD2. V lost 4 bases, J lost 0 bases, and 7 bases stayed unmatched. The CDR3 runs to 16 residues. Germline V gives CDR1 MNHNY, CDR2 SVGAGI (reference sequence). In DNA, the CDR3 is TGTGCCAGCAGTTCAAATAGCGGGCCTAGCACAGATACGCAGTATTTT. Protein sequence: CASSSNSGPSTDTQYF.

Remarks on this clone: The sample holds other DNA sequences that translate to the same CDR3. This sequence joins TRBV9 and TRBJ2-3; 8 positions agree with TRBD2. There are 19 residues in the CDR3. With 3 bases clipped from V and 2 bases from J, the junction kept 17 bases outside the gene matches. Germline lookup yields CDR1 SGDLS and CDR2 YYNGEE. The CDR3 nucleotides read TGTGCCAGCAGCGAGGATCGGGGGGGCGGGTATTCCAACACAGATACGCAGTATTTT. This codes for CASSEDRGGGYSNTDTQYF.

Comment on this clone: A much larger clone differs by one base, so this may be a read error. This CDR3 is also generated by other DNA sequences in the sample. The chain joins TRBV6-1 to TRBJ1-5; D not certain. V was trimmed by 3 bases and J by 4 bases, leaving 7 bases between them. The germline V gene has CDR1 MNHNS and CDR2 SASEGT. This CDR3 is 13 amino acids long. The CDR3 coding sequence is TGTGCCAGCAGTGATAGGAGAAATCAGCCCCAGCATTTT. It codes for CASSDRRNQPQHF.

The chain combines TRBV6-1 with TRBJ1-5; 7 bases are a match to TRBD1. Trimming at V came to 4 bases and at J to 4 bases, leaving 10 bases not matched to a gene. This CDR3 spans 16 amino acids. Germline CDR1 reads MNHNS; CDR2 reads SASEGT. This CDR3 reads CASSARGDRENQPQHF. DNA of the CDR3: TGTGCCAGCAGTGCGCGGGGAGACAGGGAGAATCAGCCCCAGCATTTT.

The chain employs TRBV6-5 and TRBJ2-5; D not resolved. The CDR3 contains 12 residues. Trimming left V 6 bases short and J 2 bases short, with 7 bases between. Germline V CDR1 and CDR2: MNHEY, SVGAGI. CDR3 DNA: TGTGCCAGCAGAATTTCTCAAGAGACCCAGTACTTC. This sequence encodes CASRISQETQYF.

This chain's CDR3 is CASRGVLTSTDTQYF. The CDR3 DNA is TGTGCCAGCAGAGGGGTCCTAACTAGCACAGATACGCAGTATTTT. The V gene is TRBV2, the J gene TRBJ2-3; possibly TRBD1 for D (5 bases). The CDR3 sequence is 15 residues long. The V gene's germline CDR1 is SNHLY and CDR2 FYNNEI. V lost 6 bases, J lost 0 bases, and 13 bases lay in between.

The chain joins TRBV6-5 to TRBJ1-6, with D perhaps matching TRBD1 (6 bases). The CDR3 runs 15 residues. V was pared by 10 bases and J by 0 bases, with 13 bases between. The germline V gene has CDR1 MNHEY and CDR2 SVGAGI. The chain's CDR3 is CATRTASSYNSPLHF. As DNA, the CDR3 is TGTGCCACCCGGACAGCTAGCTCCTATAATTCACCCCTCCACTTT.

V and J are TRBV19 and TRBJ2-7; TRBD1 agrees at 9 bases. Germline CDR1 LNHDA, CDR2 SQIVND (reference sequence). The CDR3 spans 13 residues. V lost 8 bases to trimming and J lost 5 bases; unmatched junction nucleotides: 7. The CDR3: CASQGQGFNEQYF. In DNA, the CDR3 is TGTGCCAGTCAGGGACAGGGTTTCAACGAGCAGTACTTC. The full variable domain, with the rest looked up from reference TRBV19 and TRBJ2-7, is DGGITQSPKYLFRKEGQNVTLSCEQNLNHDAMYWYRQDPGQGLRLIYYSQIVNDFQKGDIAEGYSVSREKKESFPLTVTSAQKNPTAFYLCASQGQGFNEQYFGPGTRLTVT.

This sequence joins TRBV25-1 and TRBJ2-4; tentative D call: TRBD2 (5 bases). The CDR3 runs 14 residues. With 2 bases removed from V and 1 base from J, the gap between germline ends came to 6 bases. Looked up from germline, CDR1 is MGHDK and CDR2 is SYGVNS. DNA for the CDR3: TGTGCCAGCAGTGAACCGGGGGCCAAAAACATTCAGTACTTC. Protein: CASSEPGAKNIQYF.

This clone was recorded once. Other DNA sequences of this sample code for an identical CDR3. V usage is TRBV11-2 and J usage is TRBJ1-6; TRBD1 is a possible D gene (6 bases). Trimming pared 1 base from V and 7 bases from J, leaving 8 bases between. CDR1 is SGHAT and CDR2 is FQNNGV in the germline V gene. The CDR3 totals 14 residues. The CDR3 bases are TGTGCCAGCAGCTTAGGGGGACAAAATTCACCCCTCCACTTT. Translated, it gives CASSLGGQNSPLHF.

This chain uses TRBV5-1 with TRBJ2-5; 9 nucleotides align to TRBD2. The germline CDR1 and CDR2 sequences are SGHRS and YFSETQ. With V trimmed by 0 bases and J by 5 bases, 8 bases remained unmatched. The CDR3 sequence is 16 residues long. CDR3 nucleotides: TGCGCCAGCAGCTTGGGAGCTAGCGGGGTCTTGGAGACCCAGTACTTC. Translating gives CASSLGASGVLETQYF.